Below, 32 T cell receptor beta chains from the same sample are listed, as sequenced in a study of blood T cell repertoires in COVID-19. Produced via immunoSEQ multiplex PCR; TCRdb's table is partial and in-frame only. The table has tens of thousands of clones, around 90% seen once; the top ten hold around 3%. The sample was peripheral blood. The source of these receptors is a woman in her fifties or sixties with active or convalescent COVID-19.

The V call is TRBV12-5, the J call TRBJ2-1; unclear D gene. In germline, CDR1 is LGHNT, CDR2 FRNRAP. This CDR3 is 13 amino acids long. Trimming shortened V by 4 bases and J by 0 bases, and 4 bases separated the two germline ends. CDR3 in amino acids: CASGSSSYNEQFF. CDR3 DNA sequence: TGTGCTAGTGGTTCCAGCTCCTACAATGAGCAGTTCTTC.

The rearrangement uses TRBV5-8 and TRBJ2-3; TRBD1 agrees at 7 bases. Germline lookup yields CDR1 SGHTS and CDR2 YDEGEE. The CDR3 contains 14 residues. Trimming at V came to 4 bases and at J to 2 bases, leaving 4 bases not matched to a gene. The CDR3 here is CASSQGQTTDTQYF. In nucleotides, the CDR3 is TGTGCCAGCAGCCAGGGACAGACCACAGATACGCAGTATTTT.

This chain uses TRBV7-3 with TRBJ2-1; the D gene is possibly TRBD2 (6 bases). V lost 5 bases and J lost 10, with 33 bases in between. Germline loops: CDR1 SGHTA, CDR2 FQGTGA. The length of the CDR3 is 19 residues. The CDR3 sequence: CASSLTLSLRLGALLEQFF. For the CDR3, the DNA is TGTGCCAGCAGCCTCACTCTGTCCCTGAGACTAGGGGCTCTCTTGGAGCAGTTCTTC.

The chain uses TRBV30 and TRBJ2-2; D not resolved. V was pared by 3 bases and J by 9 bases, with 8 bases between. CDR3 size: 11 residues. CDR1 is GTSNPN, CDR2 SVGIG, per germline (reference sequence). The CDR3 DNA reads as TGTGCCTGGAGCCCCAACTGGGAGCTGTTTTTT. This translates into CAWSPNWELFF.

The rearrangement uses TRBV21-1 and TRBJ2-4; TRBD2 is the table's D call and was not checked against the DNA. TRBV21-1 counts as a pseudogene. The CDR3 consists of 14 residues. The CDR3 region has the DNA TGTGCCAGCAGCAAAGAAACGGGCAAAAACATTCAGTACTTC. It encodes CASSKETGKNIQYF.

The CDR3 DNA reads as TGCGCCAGCAGCTTGGGGGGCGGGGGGGCGGGCGAGCAGTTCTTC. Its protein is CASSLGGGGAGEQFF. This chain links TRBV5-1 with TRBJ2-1, with 9 positions matching TRBD2. V shed 0 bases, J shed 10 bases, and the junction held 8 bases outside the gene matches. This CDR3 has 15 residues. Germline CDR1 and CDR2: SGHRS and YFSETQ.

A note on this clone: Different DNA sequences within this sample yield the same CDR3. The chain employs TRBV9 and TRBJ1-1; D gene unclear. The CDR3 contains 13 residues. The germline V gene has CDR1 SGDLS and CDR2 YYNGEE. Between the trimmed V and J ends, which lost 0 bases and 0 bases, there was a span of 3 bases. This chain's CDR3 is CASSVAVNTEAFF. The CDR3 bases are TGTGCCAGCAGCGTAGCAGTGAACACTGAAGCTTTCTTT.

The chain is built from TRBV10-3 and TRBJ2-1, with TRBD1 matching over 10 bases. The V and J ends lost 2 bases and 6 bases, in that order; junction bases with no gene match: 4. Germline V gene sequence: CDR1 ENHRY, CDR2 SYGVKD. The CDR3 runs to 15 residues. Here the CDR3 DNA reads TGTGCCATCAGTGAGACCGGACAGGGGGTCAATGAGCAGTTCTTC. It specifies CAISETGQGVNEQFF.

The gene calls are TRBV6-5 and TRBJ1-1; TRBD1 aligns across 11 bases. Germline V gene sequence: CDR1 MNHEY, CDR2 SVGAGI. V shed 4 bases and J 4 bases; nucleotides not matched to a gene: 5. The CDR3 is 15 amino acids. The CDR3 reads CASSSSGTGGTEAFF. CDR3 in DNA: TGTGCCAGCAGTTCGTCCGGGACAGGGGGCACTGAAGCTTTCTTT.

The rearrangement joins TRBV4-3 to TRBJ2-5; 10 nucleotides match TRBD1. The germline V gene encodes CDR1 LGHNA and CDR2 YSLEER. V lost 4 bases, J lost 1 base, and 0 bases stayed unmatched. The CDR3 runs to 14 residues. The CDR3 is CASSRTGGQETQYF. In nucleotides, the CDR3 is TGCGCCAGCAGCCGGACAGGGGGCCAAGAGACCCAGTACTTC.

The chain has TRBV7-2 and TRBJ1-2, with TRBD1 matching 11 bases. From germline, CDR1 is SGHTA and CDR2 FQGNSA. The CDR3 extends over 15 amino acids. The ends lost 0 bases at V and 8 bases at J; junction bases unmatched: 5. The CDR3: CASSLAGQGARGYTF. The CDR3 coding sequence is TGTGCCAGCAGCTTAGCAGGACAGGGGGCAAGAGGCTACACCTTC. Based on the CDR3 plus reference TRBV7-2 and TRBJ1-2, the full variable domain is GAGVSQSPSNKVTEKGKDVELRCDPISGHTALYWYRQSLGQGLEFLIYFQGNSAPDKSGLPSDRFSAERTGGSVSTLTIQRTQQEDSAVYLCASSLAGQGARGYTFGSGTRLTVV.

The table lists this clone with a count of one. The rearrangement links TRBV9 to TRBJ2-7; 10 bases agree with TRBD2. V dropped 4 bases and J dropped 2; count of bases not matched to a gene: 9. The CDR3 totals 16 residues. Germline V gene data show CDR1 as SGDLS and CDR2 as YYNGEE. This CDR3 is CASSPRLAGVAYEQYF. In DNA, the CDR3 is TGTGCCAGCAGCCCGAGACTAGCGGGCGTCGCCTACGAGCAGTACTTC.

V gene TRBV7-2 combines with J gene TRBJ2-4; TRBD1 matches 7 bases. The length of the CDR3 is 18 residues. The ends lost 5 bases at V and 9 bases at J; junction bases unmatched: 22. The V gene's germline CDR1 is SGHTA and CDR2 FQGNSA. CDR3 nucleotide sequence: TGTGCCAGCAGCCTTAGTGGGACAGCATTAAGCCTGGGTGGCATTCAGTACTTC. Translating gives CASSLSGTALSLGGIQYF.

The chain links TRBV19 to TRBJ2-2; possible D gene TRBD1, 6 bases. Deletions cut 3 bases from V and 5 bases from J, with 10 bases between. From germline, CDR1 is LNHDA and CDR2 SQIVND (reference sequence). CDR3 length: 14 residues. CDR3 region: CASSIARGTGELFF. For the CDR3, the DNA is TGTGCCAGTAGTATTGCCAGGGGAACCGGGGAGCTGTTTTTT. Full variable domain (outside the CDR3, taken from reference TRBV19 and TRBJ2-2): DGGITQSPKYLFRKEGQNVTLSCEQNLNHDAMYWYRQDPGQGLRLIYYSQIVNDFQKGDIAEGYSVSREKKESFPLTVTSAQKNPTAFYLCASSIARGTGELFFGEGSRLTVL.

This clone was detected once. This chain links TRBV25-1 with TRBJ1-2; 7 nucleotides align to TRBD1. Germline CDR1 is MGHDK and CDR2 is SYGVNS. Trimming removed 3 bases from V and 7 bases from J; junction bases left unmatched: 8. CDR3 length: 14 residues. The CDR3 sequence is CASSEVGGGSGYTF. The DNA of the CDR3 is TGTGCCAGCAGTGAGGTTGGAGGGGGCAGTGGCTACACCTTC.

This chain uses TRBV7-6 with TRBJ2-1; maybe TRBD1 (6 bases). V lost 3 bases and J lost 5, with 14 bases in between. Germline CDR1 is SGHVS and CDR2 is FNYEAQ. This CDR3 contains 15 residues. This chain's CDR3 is CASSLAGTSDNEQFF. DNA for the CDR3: TGTGCCAGCAGCTTGGCCGGGACATCAGACAATGAGCAGTTCTTC. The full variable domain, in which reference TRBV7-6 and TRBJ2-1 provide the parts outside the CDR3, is GAGVSQSPRYKVTKRGQDVALRCDPISGHVSLYWYRQALGQGPEFLTYFNYEAQQDKSGLPNDRFSAERPEGSISTLTIQRTEQRDSAMYRCASSLAGTSDNEQFFGPGTRLTVL.

The CDR3 sequence is CASSRTGTKYEQYF. The CDR3 DNA is TGTGCCAGCAGCCGAACCGGGACAAAGTACGAGCAGTACTTC. V usage is TRBV11-2 and J usage is TRBJ2-7, with a tentative D call TRBD1 (6 bases). The CDR3 has 14 amino acids. Trimming removed 5 bases at V and 4 bases at J, with 15 bases between. Germline CDR1 reads SGHAT; CDR2 reads FQNNGV.

CDR3: CASSFGTSGYNEQFF. The CDR3 DNA sequence: TGTGCCAGCAGCTTCGGGACTAGCGGTTACAATGAGCAGTTCTTC. The chain couples TRBV7-8 to TRBJ2-1; TRBD2 matches at 11 bases. With 3 bases clipped from V and 4 bases from J, the junction kept 2 bases outside the gene matches. CDR3 size: 15 residues. Germline-derived CDR1 and CDR2 are SGHVS and FQNEAQ.

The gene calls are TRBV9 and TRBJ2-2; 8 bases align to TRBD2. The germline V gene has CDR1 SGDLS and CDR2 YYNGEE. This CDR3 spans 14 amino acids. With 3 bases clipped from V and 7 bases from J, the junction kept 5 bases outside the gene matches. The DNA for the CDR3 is TGTGCCAGCAGCGCGGGACTAGAAGGCGGGGAGCTGTTTTTT. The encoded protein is CASSAGLEGGELFF.

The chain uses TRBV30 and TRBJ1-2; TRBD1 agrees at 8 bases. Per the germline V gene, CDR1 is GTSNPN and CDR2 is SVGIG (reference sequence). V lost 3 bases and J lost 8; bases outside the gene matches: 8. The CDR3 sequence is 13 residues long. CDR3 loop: CAWRPQGAGGYTF. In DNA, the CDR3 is TGTGCCTGGAGGCCCCAGGGGGCTGGAGGCTACACCTTC.

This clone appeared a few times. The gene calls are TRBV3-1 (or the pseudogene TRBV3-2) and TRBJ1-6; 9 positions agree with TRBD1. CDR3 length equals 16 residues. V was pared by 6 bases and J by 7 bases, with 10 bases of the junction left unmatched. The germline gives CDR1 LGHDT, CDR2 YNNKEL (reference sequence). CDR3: CASSSRTGATNSPLHF. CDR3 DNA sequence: TGTGCCAGCAGTTCCCGGACAGGGGCCACCAATTCACCCCTCCACTTT.

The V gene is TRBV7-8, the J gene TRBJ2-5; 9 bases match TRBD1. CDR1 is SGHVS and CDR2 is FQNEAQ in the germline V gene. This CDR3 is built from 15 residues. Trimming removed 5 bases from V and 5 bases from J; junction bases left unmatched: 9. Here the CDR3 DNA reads TGTGCCAGCAGCGGAGGACAGGGGAATTTGGAGACCCAGTACTTC. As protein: CASSGGQGNLETQYF.

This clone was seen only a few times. The chain's CDR3 is CASSHRDKNTGELFF. The CDR3 DNA sequence: TGTGCCAGCAGCCACCGGGACAAGAACACCGGGGAGCTGTTTTTT. The gene calls are TRBV7-9 and TRBJ2-2, with D possibly matching TRBD1 (6 bases). The germline V and J ends were trimmed by 5 bases and 1 base, with 11 bases remaining between them. The germline gives CDR1 SEHNR, CDR2 FQNEAQ (reference sequence). The CDR3 totals 15 residues.

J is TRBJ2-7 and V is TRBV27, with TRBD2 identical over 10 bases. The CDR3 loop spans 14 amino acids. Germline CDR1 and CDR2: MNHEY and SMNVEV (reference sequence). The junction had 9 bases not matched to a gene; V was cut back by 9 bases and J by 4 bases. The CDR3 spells CASLALAGSYEQYF. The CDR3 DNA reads TGTGCCAGTTTAGCACTAGCGGGGTCATACGAGCAGTACTTC.

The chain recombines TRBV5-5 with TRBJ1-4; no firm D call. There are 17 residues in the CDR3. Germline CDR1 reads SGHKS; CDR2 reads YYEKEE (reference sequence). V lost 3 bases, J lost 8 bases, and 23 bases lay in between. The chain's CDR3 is CASSSDPVRGYGEKLFF. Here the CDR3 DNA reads TGTGCCAGCAGCTCCGACCCGGTCCGGGGATACGGGGAAAAACTGTTTTTT.

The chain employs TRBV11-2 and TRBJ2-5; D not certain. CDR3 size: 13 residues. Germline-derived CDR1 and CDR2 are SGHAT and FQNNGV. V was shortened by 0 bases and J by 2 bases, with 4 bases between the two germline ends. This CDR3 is CASSLDRQETQYF. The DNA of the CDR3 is TGTGCCAGCAGCTTAGACAGGCAAGAGACCCAGTACTTC.

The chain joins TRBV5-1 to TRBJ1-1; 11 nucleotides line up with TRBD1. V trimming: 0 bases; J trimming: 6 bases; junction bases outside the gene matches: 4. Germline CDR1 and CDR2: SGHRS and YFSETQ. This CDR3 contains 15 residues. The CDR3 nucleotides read TGCGCCAGCAGCTTGGATGGACAGGGGGCTTCTGAAGCTTTCTTT. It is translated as CASSLDGQGASEAFF.

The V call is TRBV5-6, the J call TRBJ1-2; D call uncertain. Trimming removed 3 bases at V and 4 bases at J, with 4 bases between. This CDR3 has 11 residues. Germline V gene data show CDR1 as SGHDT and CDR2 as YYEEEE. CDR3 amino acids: CASSYGYGYTF. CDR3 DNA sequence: TGTGCCAGCAGCTACGGCTATGGCTACACCTTC.

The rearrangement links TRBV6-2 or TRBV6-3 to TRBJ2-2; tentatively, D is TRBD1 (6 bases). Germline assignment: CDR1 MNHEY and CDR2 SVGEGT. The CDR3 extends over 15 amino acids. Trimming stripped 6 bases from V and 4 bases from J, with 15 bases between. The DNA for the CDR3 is TGTGCCAGCAGCTCCAGGGGATTGAGCACCGGGGAGCTGTTTTTT. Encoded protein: CASSSRGLSTGELFF.

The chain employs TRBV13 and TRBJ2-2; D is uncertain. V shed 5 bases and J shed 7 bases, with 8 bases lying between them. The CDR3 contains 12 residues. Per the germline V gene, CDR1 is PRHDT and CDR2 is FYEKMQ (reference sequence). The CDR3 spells CASSPRNGELFF. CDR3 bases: TGTGCCAGCAGCCCCCGTAACGGGGAGCTGTTTTTT.

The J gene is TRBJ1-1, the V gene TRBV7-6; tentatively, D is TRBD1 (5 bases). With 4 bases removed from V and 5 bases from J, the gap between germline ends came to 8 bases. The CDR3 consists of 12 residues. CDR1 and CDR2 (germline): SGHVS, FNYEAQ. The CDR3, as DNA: TGTGCCAGCAGCTCGGACAAGACTGAAGCTTTCTTT. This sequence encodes CASSSDKTEAFF. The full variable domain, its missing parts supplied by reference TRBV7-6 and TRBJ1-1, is GAGVSQSPRYKVTKRGQDVALRCDPISGHVSLYWYRQALGQGPEFLTYFNYEAQQDKSGLPNDRFSAERPEGSISTLTIQRTEQRDSAMYRCASSSDKTEAFFGQGTRLTVV.

CDR3 protein: CASSLEGLTYEQYF. The CDR3 DNA is TGTGCCAGCAGCTTAGAAGGACTCACCTACGAGCAGTACTTC. The chain recombines TRBV11-1 with TRBJ2-7; D might be TRBD2 (5 bases). This CDR3 has 14 amino acids. Trimming took off 1 base at V and 2 bases at J, with 9 bases between the two ends. CDR1 is SGHAT, CDR2 FQDESV, per germline (reference sequence).